The 18 T cell receptor beta chains in this list originate from one sample, sequenced in a study of cytomegalovirus exposure and HLA in healthy donors. The PCR was carried out with 60 Vbeta primers and 13 Jbeta primers. Sequenced by immunoSEQ multiplex PCR; TCRdb stores in-frame clones only, minus some. The sample carries about 170,000 clones, over 65% recorded once. Sequenced sample: PBMCs. These receptors originate from a female donor in good health and CMV-seronegative.

The gene calls are TRBV28 and TRBJ1-1, with D uncertain. Germline CDR1 and CDR2: MDHEN and SYDVKM. V lost 5 bases and J 0 bases, leaving 13 bases between the germline ends. The CDR3 spans 15 residues. The CDR3: CASSLARILNTEAFF. The DNA of the CDR3 is TGTGCCAGCAGTCTCGCGAGGATACTGAACACTGAAGCTTTCTTT.

This clone was seen more than once but under ten times. The chain has TRBV28 and TRBJ2-1; possible D gene TRBD2, 6 bases. Between the trimmed V and J ends, which lost 10 bases and 1 base, there was a span of 20 bases. CDR3 length: 16 residues. The V gene's germline CDR1 is MDHEN and CDR2 SYDVKM. The CDR3 bases are TGTGCCACCCTAGGCCAGCGGGTGGGATCCTACAATGAGCAGTTCTTC. Its protein is CATLGQRVGSYNEQFF.

The chain combines TRBV4-2 with TRBJ2-1, with 14 bases identical to TRBD2. The CDR3 consists of 17 residues. The germline V gene has CDR1 LGHNA and CDR2 YNFKEQ. V dropped 4 bases and J dropped 0; count of bases not matched to a gene: 2. The CDR3 loop reads CASSPGTSGSSYNEQFF. As DNA, the CDR3 is TGTGCCAGCAGCCCCGGGACTAGCGGGAGCTCCTACAATGAGCAGTTCTTC.

The gene calls are TRBV28 and TRBJ1-4, with TRBD1 as a possible D gene (5 bases). The CDR3 totals 16 residues. Trimming left V 2 bases short and J 6 bases short, with 16 bases between. Per germline, CDR1 MDHEN and CDR2 SYDVKM. In DNA, the CDR3 is TGTGCCAGCAGTTTAAGGGGTAACCGCGACGATGAAAAACTGTTTTTT. Protein: CASSLRGNRDDEKLFF. The full variable domain, in which reference TRBV28 and TRBJ1-4 provide the parts outside the CDR3, is DVKVTQSSRYLVKRTGEKVFLECVQDMDHENMFWYRQDPGLGLRLIYFSYDVKMKEKGDIPEGYSVSREKKERFSLILESASTNQTSMYLCASSLRGNRDDEKLFFGSGTQLSVL.

This clone was counted a few times. V is TRBV4-3 and J is TRBJ1-2; D perhaps matches TRBD1 (6 bases). The CDR3 length is 14 residues. Trimming shortened V by 1 base and J by 8 bases, and 14 bases separated the two germline ends. The germline V gene has CDR1 LGHNA and CDR2 YSLEER. The DNA of the CDR3 is TGCGCCAGCAGCCAAGGGGGGCCGAACCGGGGCTACACCTTC. Its protein product is CASSQGGPNRGYTF.

This chain uses TRBV28 with TRBJ1-2; no clear D. The CDR3 loop spans 12 amino acids. In germline, CDR1 is MDHEN, CDR2 SYDVKM. Trimming took 3 bases from V and 5 from J, leaving 7 bases between them. The CDR3 protein is CASSFERYGYTF. The CDR3 DNA follows: TGTGCCAGCAGTTTTGAGCGTTATGGCTACACCTTC.

Here the CDR3 DNA reads TGTGCCTGGAGTCGCGGGCCGTACGAGCAGTACTTC. It codes for CAWSRGPYEQYF. V is TRBV30 and J is TRBJ2-7, with a tentative D call TRBD2 (5 bases). Trimming took off 2 bases at V and 4 bases at J, with 9 bases between the two ends. The CDR3 is 12 residues long. CDR1 GTSNPN and CDR2 SVGIG come from the germline V gene (reference sequence).

The chain carries TRBV11-2 and TRBJ2-7; 7 bases match TRBD2. V shed 3 bases and J 3 bases; nucleotides not matched to a gene: 8. This CDR3 has 15 residues. Germline V gene lookup returns CDR1 SGHAT and CDR2 FQNNGV. CDR3 DNA sequence: TGTGCCAGCAGCTTCTTTTCTAGCGGTTACTACGAGCAGTACTTC. Amino acid sequence: CASSFFSSGYYEQYF.

The chain joins TRBV30 to TRBJ2-1, with 7 bases aligning to TRBD2. This CDR3 spans 12 amino acids. V lost 6 bases to trimming and J lost 7 bases; unmatched junction nucleotides: 6. Per germline, CDR1 GTSNPN and CDR2 SVGIG (reference sequence). DNA for the CDR3: TGTGCCTGTACCTCGCGGGGGAATGAGCAGTTCTTC. Protein: CACTSRGNEQFF. Based on the CDR3 plus reference TRBV30 and TRBJ2-1, the full variable domain is SQTIHQWPATLVQPVGSPLSLECTVEGTSNPNLYWYRQAAGRGLQLLFYSVGIGQISSEVPQNLSASRPQDRQFILSSKKLLLSDSGFYLCACTSRGNEQFFGPGTRLTVL.

The chain couples TRBV27 to TRBJ2-5; 11 bases are shared with TRBD1. Germline V gene sequence: CDR1 MNHEY, CDR2 SMNVEV (reference sequence). CDR3 size: 14 residues. Trimming cost V 4 bases and J 11 bases; bases outside gene matches: 9. The CDR3, as DNA: TGTGCCAGCAGTTCCGTGGGGACAGGGGGTGAGCAGTACTTC. It translates to CASSSVGTGGEQYF.

This chain links TRBV28 with TRBJ1-2, with D unclear. The V end lost 4 bases, the J end lost 5 bases, and 8 bases lay between the germline ends. The CDR3 spans 12 residues. Germline CDR1 is MDHEN and CDR2 is SYDVKM. The CDR3 is CASSSGLYGYTF. The CDR3 coding sequence is TGTGCCAGCAGTTCCGGGTTGTATGGCTACACCTTC.

The rearrangement joins TRBV7-2 to TRBJ1-4, with a tentative D call TRBD1 (6 bases). V was trimmed by 6 bases and J by 8 bases, leaving 13 bases between them. CDR1 is SGHTA, CDR2 FQGNSA, per germline. The CDR3 loop spans 13 amino acids. In DNA form, the CDR3 reads TGTGCCAGCAGGACCGCAGGGGTGGAAAAACTGTTTTTT. Its protein is CASRTAGVEKLFF.

V usage is TRBV6-6 and J usage is TRBJ2-3; TRBD2 aligns across 12 bases. The CDR3 contains 16 residues. CDR1 MNHNY and CDR2 SVGAGI come from the germline V gene (reference sequence). Germline trimming cut 6 bases from V and 6 bases from J; bases unmatched to any gene: 10. The CDR3 protein is CASSRHGTSGRDTQYF. CDR3 sequence (DNA): TGTGCCAGCAGCCGCCACGGGACTAGCGGGCGGGATACGCAGTATTTT.

In its sample, this clone was seen once. V and J are TRBV7-6 and TRBJ2-7, with 10 bases lining up with TRBD1. The CDR3 loop spans 14 amino acids. Germline V gene lookup returns CDR1 SGHVS and CDR2 FNYEAQ. The V gene end was trimmed by 5 bases and the J gene end by 3 bases; junction bases not matched to a gene: 4. The CDR3 sequence: CASSQGQGNYEQYF. The CDR3 DNA reads TGTGCCAGCAGCCAGGGACAGGGGAACTACGAGCAGTACTTC.

The CDR3 spells CASRGAGRGGYTF. In DNA, the CDR3 is TGTGCCAGCAGGGGGGCAGGGAGGGGTGGCTACACCTTC. V gene TRBV6-1 combines with J gene TRBJ1-2; TRBD1 is a possible D gene (6 bases). The CDR3 runs 13 residues. Germline CDR1 is MNHNS and CDR2 is SASEGT. The V end lost 6 bases, the J end lost 7 bases, and 15 bases lay between the germline ends.

The rearrangement joins TRBV5-1 to TRBJ2-3, with TRBD2 matching 13 bases. V gave up 8 bases and J gave up 8 bases; unmatched junction bases: 11. Germline-derived CDR1 and CDR2 are SGHRS and YFSETQ. This CDR3 region has 15 residues. The CDR3 is CASTDGLAGARTQYF. For the CDR3, the DNA is TGCGCCAGTACCGACGGACTAGCGGGGGCCCGTACGCAGTATTTT.

V and J are TRBV5-1 and TRBJ1-2, with no clear D. The V gene's germline CDR1 is SGHRS and CDR2 YFSETQ. The germline V and J ends were trimmed by 4 bases and 0 bases, with 4 bases remaining between them. The CDR3 has 12 residues. CDR3 bases: TGCGCCAGCAGCCGGGCTAACTATGGCTACACCTTC. It codes for CASSRANYGYTF.

This clone was seen only a few times. J is TRBJ2-3 and V is TRBV6-4; 7 nucleotides line up with TRBD2. From germline, CDR1 is MRHNA and CDR2 SNTAGT. Losses at the gene ends were 0 bases for V and 6 bases for J; bases not matched to a gene: 6. The CDR3 has 15 residues. CDR3 sequence: CASSDSTGGGDTQYF. The CDR3 DNA reads as TGTGCCAGCAGTGACTCGACGGGGGGTGGTGATACGCAGTATTTT.